A selection of T cell receptor beta chains follows, all from one sample in a study of blood T cell repertoires in COVID-19. The repertoire was sequenced with immunoSEQ multiplex PCR; TCRdb's copy has only in-frame clones and lacks some. This sample carries more than 95,000 clones, more than 75% of them seen once, and the ten largest clones take more than 1.5%. The sequenced sample consisted of peripheral blood. These receptors came from a human donor in a cohort sampled during active COVID-19. CDR3s include the opening cysteine and the closing phenylalanine or tryptophan. The order of the fields is J gene, V gene, D gene, clone size, CDR3 protein, CDR3 DNA. The D gene is left open where the match is weak. A row's size may be missing; if present it is once, few, many or a size class.

TRBJ1-2 TRBV30 NA NA CAWSFSGLFGGYTF TGTGCCTGGAGTTTCAGCGGGCTATTTGGTGGCTACACCTTC
TRBJ2-3 TRBV30 NA NA CAWRVRGTDTQYF TGTGCCTGGAGGGTACGGGGCACAGATACGCAGTATTTT
TRBJ1-1 TRBV4-1 NA NA CASTENAGVMNTEAFF TGCGCCAGCACAGAAAACGCAGGGGTGATGAACACTGAAGCTTTCTTT
TRBJ2-2 TRBV6-2/TRBV6-3 TRBD1 once CASSSSDRVRNTGELFF TGTGCCAGCAGTTCATCGGACAGGGTTCGTAACACCGGGGAGCTGTTTTTT
TRBJ1-5 TRBV19 NA once CASSGVFYSNQPQHF TGTGCAAGTAGCGGGGTTTTTTATAGCAATCAGCCCCAGCATTTT
TRBJ1-2 TRBV29-1 NA once CSVRQAYGYTF TGCAGCGTTCGACAGGCTTATGGCTACACCTTC
TRBJ2-4 TRBV7-9 TRBD2 NA CASSFVGSTSERSKNIQYF TGTGCCAGCAGCTTCGTGGGTTCCACTAGCGAACGTTCCAAAAACATTCAGTACTTC
TRBJ2-1 TRBV12-3/TRBV12-4 NA NA CASSTGLPNEQFF TGTGCCAGCAGTACGGGACTCCCCAATGAGCAGTTCTTC
TRBJ2-5 TRBV19 NA NA CASRWGGGQETQYF TGTGCCAGTAGGTGGGGAGGAGGGCAAGAGACCCAGTACTTC
TRBJ2-2 TRBV11-2 TRBD2 NA CASSLETTSGRSGELFF TGTGCCAGCAGCTTAGAAACAACTAGCGGGAGGTCCGGGGAGCTGTTTTTT
TRBJ2-1 TRBV3-1/TRBV3-2 NA NA CASSLAFGQYNEQFF TGTGCCAGCAGCCTTGCATTCGGACAATACAATGAGCAGTTCTTC
TRBJ1-1 TRBV5-1 TRBD1 NA CASSLGGQGNTEAFF TGCGCCAGCAGCTTGGGAGGACAGGGGAACACTGAAGCTTTCTTT
TRBJ2-7 TRBV5-1 TRBD2 NA CASSSGLAAAYEQYF TGCGCCAGCAGCTCCGGACTAGCGGCTGCCTACGAGCAGTACTTC
TRBJ2-1 TRBV10-3 TRBD1 NA CAISESRTGAYNEQFF TGTGCCATCAGTGAGTCTAGGACAGGCGCATACAATGAGCAGTTCTTC
TRBJ2-7 TRBV2 NA NA CAAGLNLYEQYF TGTGCCGCCGGACTGAATCTCTACGAGCAGTACTTC
TRBJ1-3 TRBV7-8 TRBD1 NA CASSLGPGGAGNTIYF TGTGCCAGCAGCTTAGGTCCAGGGGGCGCTGGAAACACCATATATTTT
TRBJ1-2 TRBV10-3 TRBD1 NA CATTPGQGNYGYTF TGTGCCACCACCCCGGGACAGGGAAACTATGGCTACACCTTC
TRBJ2-7 TRBV6-6 NA once CASTGGDYEQYF TGTGCCAGCACCGGGGGAGACTACGAGCAGTACTTC
TRBJ1-2 TRBV5-1 NA NA CASSSGTLNYGYTF TGCGCCAGCAGCTCCGGGACACTTAACTATGGCTACACCTTC
TRBJ2-3 TRBV2 TRBD2 NA CASRKGLAGGEDTQYF TGTGCCAGCAGGAAGGGACTAGCGGGGGGAGAGGATACGCAGTATTTT
TRBJ2-1 TRBV11-3 TRBD2 NA CASSFTSGGSNEQFF TGTGCCAGCAGCTTCACTAGCGGGGGGAGTAATGAGCAGTTCTTC
TRBJ2-6 TRBV4-1 NA NA CASSQGHTTSGANVLTF TGCGCCAGCAGCCAGGGACATACTACCTCTGGGGCCAACGTCCTGACTTTC
TRBJ2-3 TRBV24-1 TRBD2 NA CATSSGKSTDTQYF TGTGCCACCAGTAGCGGGAAAAGCACAGATACGCAGTATTTT
TRBJ2-1 TRBV5-1 TRBD1 NA CASSLAGGNSYNEQFF TGCGCCAGCAGCTTGGCAGGGGGCAACTCCTACAATGAGCAGTTCTTC
TRBJ2-1 TRBV6-1 TRBD2 NA CASSEGSGGQDEQFF TGTGCCAGCAGTGAGGGTAGCGGGGGGCAAGATGAGCAGTTCTTC
TRBJ2-7 TRBV5-6 TRBD2 NA CASSGGLAGLFEQYF TGTGCCAGCAGCGGGGGACTAGCGGGCCTCTTTGAGCAGTACTTC
TRBJ2-2 TRBV6-6 NA NA CASRSGELFF TGTGCCTCCCGGTCCGGGGAGCTGTTTTTT
TRBJ1-5 TRBV12-3/TRBV12-4 NA NA CASTLSGNQPQHF TGTGCCAGCACCCTCTCAGGCAATCAGCCCCAGCATTTT
TRBJ2-1 TRBV7-2 TRBD1 NA CASSPGQGEYNEQFF TGTGCCAGCAGCCCCGGACAGGGGGAGTACAATGAGCAGTTCTTC
TRBJ1-1 TRBV5-1 TRBD1 NA CASSGGTGGYAEAFF TGCGCCAGCAGCGGAGGGACAGGGGGCTACGCTGAAGCTTTCTTT
TRBJ2-7 TRBV5-1 NA NA CASSLGSSADYEQYF TGCGCCAGCAGCTTGGGGTCTAGCGCGGACTACGAGCAGTACTTC
TRBJ2-7 TRBV5-5 NA NA CASSSLGGGLNPFEQYF TGTGCCAGCAGCTCGTTAGGGGGAGGGTTAAATCCTTTCGAGCAGTACTTC
TRBJ1-2 TRBV10-3 NA NA CAISGDSYGYTF TGTGCCATCAGTGGTGACTCTTATGGCTACACCTTC
TRBJ2-5 TRBV7-2 NA NA CASSLGYRQFGETQYF TGTGCCAGCAGCTTAGGTTATCGCCAATTCGGGGAGACCCAGTACTTC
TRBJ1-2 TRBV5-1 NA NA CASSRTGDYGYTF TGCGCCAGCAGCCGGACCGGGGACTATGGCTACACCTTC
TRBJ2-7 TRBV6-8 TRBD2 once CARISGRAPEQYF TGTGCCAGAATTAGCGGGAGGGCCCCCGAGCAGTACTTC
TRBJ2-1 TRBV11-2 TRBD2 NA CASSASGTNPYNEQFF TGTGCCAGCAGCGCCTCCGGGACTAATCCCTACAATGAGCAGTTCTTC
TRBJ2-6 TRBV19 NA NA CASLELSGANVLTF TGTGCCAGTCTTGAGCTCTCTGGGGCCAACGTCCTGACTTTC
TRBJ1-1 TRBV6-5 NA NA CASSYGGAEAFF TGTGCCAGCAGTTACGGGGGGGCTGAAGCTTTCTTT
TRBJ1-5 TRBV12-3/TRBV12-4 NA NA CASRKTGNQPQHF TGTGCCAGCAGAAAGACAGGAAATCAGCCCCAGCATTTT
TRBJ2-5 TRBV5-4 TRBD1 few CASSLWDRGQETQYF TGTGCCAGCAGCTTATGGGACAGGGGCCAAGAGACCCAGTACTTC